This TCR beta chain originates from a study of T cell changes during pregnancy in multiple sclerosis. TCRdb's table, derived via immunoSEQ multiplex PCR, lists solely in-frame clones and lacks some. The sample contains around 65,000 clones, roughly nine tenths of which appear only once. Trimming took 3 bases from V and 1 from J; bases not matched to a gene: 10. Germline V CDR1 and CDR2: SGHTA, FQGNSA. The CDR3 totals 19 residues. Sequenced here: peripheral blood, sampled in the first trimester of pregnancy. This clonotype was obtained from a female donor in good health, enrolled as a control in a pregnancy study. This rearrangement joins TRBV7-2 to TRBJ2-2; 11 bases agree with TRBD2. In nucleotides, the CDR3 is TGTGCCAGCAGCTTTCCTCTAGCGGGAGGTAAAGGGAACACCGGGGAGCTGTTTTTT. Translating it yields CASSFPLAGGKGNTGELFF.